This passage covers 10 T cell receptor beta chains from one sample sequenced in a study of T cell changes during pregnancy in multiple sclerosis. The repertoire was sequenced with immunoSEQ multiplex PCR; TCRdb's copy has only in-frame clones and lacks some. The sample has 90,000 or so clones, 92% seen once. Material: peripheral blood, obtained in the first trimester of pregnancy. The receptors originated from a female donor with multiple sclerosis, enrolled in a pregnancy study.

CDR3 in DNA: TGTGCCAGCAGCCCGGGGACAGAATTCTACGAGCAGTACTTC. Its translation: CASSPGTEFYEQYF. J is TRBJ2-7 and V is TRBV7-2; 7 nucleotides agree with TRBD1. Germline CDR1 SGHTA, CDR2 FQGNSA. The CDR3 runs to 14 residues. The V segment lost 5 bases and the J segment 3 bases; nucleotides outside the gene matches: 7. The full variable domain, with the rest looked up from reference TRBV7-2 and TRBJ2-7, is GAGVSQSPSNKVTEKGKDVELRCDPISGHTALYWYRQSLGQGLEFLIYFQGNSAPDKSGLPSDRFSAERTGGSVSTLTIQRTQQEDSAVYLCASSPGTEFYEQYFGPGTRLTVT.

The chain carries TRBV12-5 and TRBJ1-1; D unresolved. Per germline, CDR1 LGHNT and CDR2 FRNRAP. The CDR3 extends over 12 amino acids. Trimming removed 0 bases at V and 8 bases at J, with 7 bases between. CDR3 sequence: CASGLVPREAFF. In DNA form, the CDR3 reads TGTGCTAGTGGTTTGGTACCGAGGGAAGCTTTCTTT.

The rearrangement joins TRBV30 to TRBJ2-5; D gene unclear. Germline V gene lookup returns CDR1 GTSNPN and CDR2 SVGIG (reference sequence). This CDR3 has 14 residues. V was trimmed by 0 bases and J by 3 bases, leaving 11 bases between them. This CDR3 reads CAWSVLSPKETQYF. DNA for the CDR3: TGTGCCTGGAGTGTACTCTCTCCCAAAGAGACCCAGTACTTC. Combining the CDR3 with reference TRBV30 and TRBJ2-5 gives the whole variable domain SQTIHQWPATLVQPVGSPLSLECTVEGTSNPNLYWYRQAAGRGLQLLFYSVGIGQISSEVPQNLSASRPQDRQFILSSKKLLLSDSGFYLCAWSVLSPKETQYFGPGTRLLVL.

The CDR3 protein is CASSLGIAGGGQETQYF. CDR3 coding DNA: TGTGCCAGCAGCCTCGGGATAGCGGGAGGTGGGCAAGAGACCCAGTACTTC. The genes are TRBV7-2 and TRBJ2-5, with 10 bases lining up with TRBD2. Germline V gives CDR1 SGHTA, CDR2 FQGNSA. J gave up 2 bases and V 5 bases, and 11 bases lay outside the gene matches. The length of the CDR3 is 17 residues.

This chain connects TRBV7-3 to TRBJ2-1, with a weak D call TRBD2 (5 bases). Between the trimmed V and J ends, which lost 6 bases and 9 bases, there was a span of 15 bases. The CDR3 is made up of 13 amino acids. Germline assignment: CDR1 SGHTA and CDR2 FQGTGA. The CDR3 DNA reads TGTGCCAGCAGGCTGGACTTTGTCTCTGAGCAGTTCTTC. It specifies CASRLDFVSEQFF. The full variable domain, its missing parts supplied by reference TRBV7-3 and TRBJ2-1, is GAGVSQTPSNKVTEKGKYVELRCDPISGHTALYWYRQSLGQGPEFLIYFQGTGAADDSGLPNDRFFAVRPEGSVSTLKIQRTERGDSAVYLCASRLDFVSEQFFGPGTRLTVL.

The rearrangement links TRBV7-9 to TRBJ2-1; D is unclear. CDR1 is SEHNR and CDR2 is FQNEAQ in the germline V gene (reference sequence). This CDR3 region has 14 residues. V lost 0 bases and J 3 bases, leaving 6 bases between the germline ends. The CDR3 DNA sequence: TGTGCCAGCAGCTTAGCTGCAGTCTACAATGAGCAGTTCTTC. Translating gives CASSLAAVYNEQFF.

The count of this clone is one. V and J are TRBV5-1 and TRBJ1-1; TRBD1 might be the D (6 bases). The V end lost 2 bases, the J end lost 4 bases, and 12 bases lay between the germline ends. The CDR3 totals 14 residues. CDR1 SGHRS and CDR2 YFSETQ come from the germline V gene. CDR3 sequence: CASSFFYRVTEAFF. CDR3 bases: TGCGCCAGCAGCTTTTTCTACAGGGTCACTGAAGCTTTCTTT.

V is TRBV5-4 and J is TRBJ2-1, with D maybe TRBD2 (6 bases). The V gene lost 0 bases and the J gene lost 7 bases, with 17 bases spanning the gap. The germline CDR1 and CDR2 sequences are SGHNT and YYREEE (reference sequence). This CDR3 region has 16 residues. In nucleotides, the CDR3 is TGTGCCAGCAGCTTGGGGGCTCACGGGGGTTGGAATGAGCAGTTCTTC. Translating gives CASSLGAHGGWNEQFF.

This clone is a singleton in its sample. The chain combines TRBV5-1 with TRBJ2-5; 9 bases agree with TRBD2. Germline CDR1 is SGHRS and CDR2 is YFSETQ. The V segment lost 4 bases and the J segment 1 base; nucleotides outside the gene matches: 8. There are 16 residues in the CDR3. CDR3 in amino acids: CASSLGGGGGQETQYF. For the CDR3, the DNA is TGCGCCAGCAGCCTGGGAGGCGGGGGGGGCCAAGAGACCCAGTACTTC.

The V call is TRBV6-5, the J call TRBJ2-7, with a possible D match to TRBD1 (5 bases). The CDR3 loop spans 15 amino acids. CDR1 and CDR2 from the germline V gene are MNHEY and SVGAGI. Trimming shortened V by 0 bases and J by 3 bases, and 12 bases separated the two germline ends. Written as DNA, the CDR3 is TGTGCCAGCAGTTACTCGGCAGGGTGGGACTACGAGCAGTACTTC. Amino acids: CASSYSAGWDYEQYF.